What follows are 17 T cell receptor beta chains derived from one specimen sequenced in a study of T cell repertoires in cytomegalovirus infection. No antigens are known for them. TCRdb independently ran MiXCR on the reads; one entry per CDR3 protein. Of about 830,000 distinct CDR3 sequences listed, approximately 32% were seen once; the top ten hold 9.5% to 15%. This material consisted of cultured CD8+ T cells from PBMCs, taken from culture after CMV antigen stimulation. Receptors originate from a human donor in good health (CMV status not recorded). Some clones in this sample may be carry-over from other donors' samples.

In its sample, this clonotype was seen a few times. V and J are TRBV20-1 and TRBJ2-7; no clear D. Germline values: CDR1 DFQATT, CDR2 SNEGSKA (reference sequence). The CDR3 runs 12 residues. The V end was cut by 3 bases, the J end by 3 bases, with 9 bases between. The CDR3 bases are TGCAGTGCTAGTACAGAGTTCTACGAGCAGTACGTC. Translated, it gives CSASTEFYEQYV.

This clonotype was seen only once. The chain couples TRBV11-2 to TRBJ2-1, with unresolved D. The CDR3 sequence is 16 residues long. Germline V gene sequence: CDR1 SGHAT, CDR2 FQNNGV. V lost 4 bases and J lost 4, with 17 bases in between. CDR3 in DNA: TGTGCCAGCAGCTCCTACCCTCGAGGCGGATACAATGAGCAGTTCTTC. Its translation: CASSSYPRGGYNEQFF.

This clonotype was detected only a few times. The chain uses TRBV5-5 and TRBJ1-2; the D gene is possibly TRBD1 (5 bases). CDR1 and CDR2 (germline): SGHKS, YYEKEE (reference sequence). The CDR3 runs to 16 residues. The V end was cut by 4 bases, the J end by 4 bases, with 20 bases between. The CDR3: CASSALGTARAYGYTF. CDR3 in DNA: TGTGCCAGCAGCGCGCTGGGGACGGCTCGGGCCTATGGCTACACCTTC.

CDR3 coding DNA: TGTGCCAGCAGCCTCACTCGGCACCTCCAGTCCTATGGCTACACCTTC. Translation gives CASSLTRHLQSYGYTF. The chain has TRBV6-5 and TRBJ1-2; D call uncertain. The CDR3 is 16 amino acids. V gave up 6 bases and J gave up 4 bases, with 21 bases separating them. Germline V gives CDR1 MNHEY, CDR2 SVGAGI.

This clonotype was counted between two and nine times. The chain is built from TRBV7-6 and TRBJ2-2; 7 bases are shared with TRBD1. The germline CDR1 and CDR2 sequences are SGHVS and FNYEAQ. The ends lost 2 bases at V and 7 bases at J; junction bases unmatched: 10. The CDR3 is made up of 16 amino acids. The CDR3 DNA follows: TGTGCCAGCAGCTTAAAACAGAGACAGGGCGTCGGGGAGCTGTTTTTT. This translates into CASSLKQRQGVGELFF. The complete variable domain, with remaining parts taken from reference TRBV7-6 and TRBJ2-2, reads GAGVSQSPRYKVTKRGQDVALRCDPISGHVSLYWYRQALGQGPEFLTYFNYEAQQDKSGLPNDRFSAERPEGSISTLTIQRTEQRDSAMYRCASSLKQRQGVGELFFGEGSRLTVL.

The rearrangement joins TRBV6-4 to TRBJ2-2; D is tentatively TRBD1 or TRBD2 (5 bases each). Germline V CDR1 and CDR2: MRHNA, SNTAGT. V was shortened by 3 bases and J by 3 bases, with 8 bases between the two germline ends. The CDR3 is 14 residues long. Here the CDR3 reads CASSEGEHTGELFF. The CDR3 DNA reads TGTGCCAGCAGTGAAGGGGAGCACACCGGGGAGCTGTTTTTT.

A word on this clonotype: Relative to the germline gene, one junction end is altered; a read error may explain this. CDR3 nucleotide sequence: TGTGCCAGCAGCCCCCGACAGGGTTTGGGTTACAATGCGCAGTTCTTC. This translates into CASSPRQGLGYNAQFF. V usage is TRBV7-6 and J usage is TRBJ2-1; 7 bases agree with TRBD1. The CDR3 has 16 residues. Germline V gene sequence: CDR1 SGHVS, CDR2 FNYEAQ.

CDR3 loop: CASSLPLLDKYF. The CDR3 DNA is TGTGCCAGCAGTTTGCCGCTTTTAGATAAGTATTTT. The rearrangement links TRBV12-3 or TRBV12-4 to TRBJ2-3; D is unclear. The V end lost 3 bases, the J end lost 13 bases, and 14 bases lay between the germline ends. The CDR3 contains 12 residues.

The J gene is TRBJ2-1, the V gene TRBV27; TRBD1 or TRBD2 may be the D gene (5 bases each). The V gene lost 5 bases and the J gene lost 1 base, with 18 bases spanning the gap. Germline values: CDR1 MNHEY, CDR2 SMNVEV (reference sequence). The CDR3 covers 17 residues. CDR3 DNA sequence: TGTGCCAGCAGTACGTCATTCAGCAGGGAGTCCTACAATGAGCAGTTCTTC. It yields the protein CASSTSFSRESYNEQFF.

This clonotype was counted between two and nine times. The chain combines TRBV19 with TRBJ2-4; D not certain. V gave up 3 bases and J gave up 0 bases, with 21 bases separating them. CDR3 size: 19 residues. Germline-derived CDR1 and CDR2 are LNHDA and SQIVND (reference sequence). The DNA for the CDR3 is TGTGCCAGTAGTATTCCCTCCCACGACGGGTTGAAAGCCAAAAACATTCAGTACTTC. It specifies CASSIPSHDGLKAKNIQYF.

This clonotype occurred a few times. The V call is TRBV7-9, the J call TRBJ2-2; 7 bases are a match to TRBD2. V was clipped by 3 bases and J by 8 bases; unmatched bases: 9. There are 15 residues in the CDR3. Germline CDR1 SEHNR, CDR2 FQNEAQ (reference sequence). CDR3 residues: CASSFSGGSSGELFF. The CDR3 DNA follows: TGTGCCAGCAGCTTCTCGGGGGGTTCCAGTGGGGAGCTGTTTTTT.

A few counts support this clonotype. Here the CDR3 reads CASSQERGGSRDEQFF. The CDR3 region has the DNA TGCGCCAGCAGCCAAGAAAGGGGCGGGTCTAGGGATGAGCAGTTCTTC. The chain carries TRBV4-1 and TRBJ2-1, with D perhaps matching TRBD1 or TRBD2 (5 bases each). CDR1 is MGHRA, CDR2 YSYEKL, per germline. The V end was cut by 0 bases, the J end by 8 bases, with 17 bases between. This CDR3 has 16 amino acids.

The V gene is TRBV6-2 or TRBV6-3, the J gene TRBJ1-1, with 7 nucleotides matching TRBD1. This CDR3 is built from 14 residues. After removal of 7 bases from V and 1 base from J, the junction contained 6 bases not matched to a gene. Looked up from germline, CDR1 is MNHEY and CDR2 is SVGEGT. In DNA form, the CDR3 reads TGTGCCAGCACCGTGGACAGGAGGAACACTGAAGCTTTCTTT. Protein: CASTVDRRNTEAFF.

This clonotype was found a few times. The CDR3 loop reads CASSWAGGDTGELFF. The CDR3 nucleotides are TGTGCCAGCAGCTGGGCAGGGGGCGACACCGGGGAGCTGTTTTTT. The chain links TRBV9 to TRBJ2-2; TRBD1 matches at 8 bases. V was pared by 4 bases and J by 3 bases, with 5 bases of the junction left unmatched. CDR1 is SGDLS and CDR2 is YYNGEE in the germline V gene. The CDR3 is 15 residues long.

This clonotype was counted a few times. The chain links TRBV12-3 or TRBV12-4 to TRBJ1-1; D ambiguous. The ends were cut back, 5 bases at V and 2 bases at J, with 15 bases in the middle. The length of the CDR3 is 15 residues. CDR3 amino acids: CASSDRWTQNTEAFF. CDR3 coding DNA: TGTGCCAGCAGTGATAGATGGACCCAAAACACTGAAGCTTTCTTT.

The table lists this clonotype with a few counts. CDR3 loop: CASSLVWGRETQYF. The CDR3, as DNA: TGTGCCAGCAGCTTAGTCTGGGGACGCGAGACCCAGTACTTC. V and J are TRBV7-6 and TRBJ2-5, with D perhaps being TRBD1 or TRBD2 (5 bases each). Germline V gene sequence: CDR1 SGHVS, CDR2 FNYEAQ. The CDR3 is 14 amino acids. The V end lost 1 base, the J end lost 5 bases, and 11 bases lay between the germline ends.

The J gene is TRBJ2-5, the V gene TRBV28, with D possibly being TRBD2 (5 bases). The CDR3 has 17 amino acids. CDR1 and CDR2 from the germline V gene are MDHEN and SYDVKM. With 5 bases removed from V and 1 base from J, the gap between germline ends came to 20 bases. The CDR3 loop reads CASSPLDERPGQETQYF. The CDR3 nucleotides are TGTGCCAGCAGTCCCTTGGATGAGCGGCCGGGCCAAGAGACCCAGTACTTC.